The rows below give T cell receptor beta chains drawn from one sample of a study of T cell responses to AZD1222 COVID-19 vaccine. Repertoires were generated with immunoSEQ multiplex PCR, while TCRdb's copy carries only in-frame clones and drops some. This repertoire shows around 160,000 clones, just over 90% found once; its top ten account for less than 2%. The sample here was peripheral blood, taken on day 0 of AZD1222 vaccination. The receptors originated from an adult in good health. CDR3s include the opening cysteine and the closing phenylalanine or tryptophan. Each record gives: clone size, V gene, J gene, D gene, CDR3 protein, CDR3 DNA. A D gene is named only where the DNA matches it firmly. Clone size is stated in some rows and not others, as once, few, many or a class when expanded.

.	TRBV5-5	TRBJ1-2	.	CASSLDRDGVGGYTF	TGTGCCAGCAGCTTGGATAGAGACGGGGTAGGAGGCTACACCTTC
.	TRBV28	TRBJ1-3	.	CASSPRGSGNTIYF	TGTGCCAGCAGCCCTCGAGGCTCTGGAAACACCATATATTTT
.	TRBV5-1	TRBJ2-3	.	CASSLEVGIERKYF	TGCGCCAGCAGCTTGGAAGTTGGGATCGAGCGCAAGTATTTT
.	TRBV15	TRBJ2-1	.	CATSRGIGQVSSYNEQFF	TGTGCCACCAGCAGAGGCATCGGGCAGGTCAGCTCCTACAATGAGCAGTTCTTC
.	TRBV16	TRBJ1-1	TRBD1	CASSVQGADTEAFF	TGTGCCAGCAGCGTACAGGGGGCGGACACTGAAGCTTTCTTT
.	TRBV27	TRBJ2-7	TRBD2	CASSFRFGLAGNEQYF	TGTGCCAGCAGTTTTCGTTTTGGACTAGCGGGAAACGAGCAGTACTTC
once	TRBV27	TRBJ2-6	.	CASSLSESGANVLTF	TGTGCCAGCAGTTTATCCGAGTCCGGGGCCAACGTCCTGACTTTC
.	TRBV7-9	TRBJ2-1	TRBD2	CASSPRGTSGLNEQFF	TGTGCCAGCAGCCCTAGAGGGACTAGCGGGTTGAATGAGCAGTTCTTC
.	TRBV6-6	TRBJ2-7	TRBD1	CASSYSGQTTYEQYF	TGTGCCAGCAGTTACTCGGGACAGACGACCTACGAGCAGTACTTC
.	TRBV7-2	TRBJ2-4	.	CASSLAVDPKNIQYF	TGTGCCAGCAGCTTAGCAGTAGATCCCAAAAACATTCAGTACTTC
.	TRBV27	TRBJ2-1	.	CASSLGQNYNEQFF	TGTGCCAGCAGCCTCGGACAGAATTACAATGAGCAGTTCTTC
.	TRBV3-1/TRBV3-2	TRBJ2-2	TRBD2	CASSPSGTSNTGELFF	TGTGCCAGCAGTCCTTCCGGGACTAGTAACACCGGGGAGCTGTTTTTT
.	TRBV18	TRBJ2-7	.	CASSPSTASSYEQYF	TGTGCCAGCTCACCATCAACCGCTAGCTCCTACGAGCAGTACTTC
.	TRBV7-2	TRBJ2-5	.	CASSLDVRETQYF	TGTGCCAGCAGCTTAGATGTGAGGGAGACCCAGTACTTC
.	TRBV20-1	TRBJ1-1	.	CSARDNTEAFF	TGCAGTGCTAGAGATAATACTGAAGCTTTCTTT
.	TRBV29-1	TRBJ2-1	.	CSVDNRVRNEQFF	TGCAGCGTTGATAACAGGGTGCGGAATGAGCAGTTCTTC
.	TRBV6-5	TRBJ1-5	.	CASSTPPNQPQHF	TGTGCCAGCAGTACCCCCCCCAATCAGCCCCAGCATTTT
.	TRBV6-1	TRBJ2-7	TRBD2	CASSAAGTSLSYEQYF	TGTGCCAGCAGTGCGGCCGGGACTAGCCTGTCCTACGAGCAGTACTTC
.	TRBV10-3	TRBJ1-1	.	CAISESGIGAEAFF	TGTGCCATCAGTGAGTCCGGGATTGGGGCTGAAGCTTTCTTT
.	TRBV7-8	TRBJ2-6	.	CASSFYRGSGTGANVLTF	TGTGCCAGCAGCTTTTATCGTGGGTCTGGGACTGGGGCCAACGTCCTGACTTTC
.	TRBV18	TRBJ2-2	TRBD2	CASSPITGLAGGSGELFF	TGTGCCAGCTCACCAATTACGGGACTAGCGGGAGGCTCCGGGGAGCTGTTTTTT
.	TRBV2	TRBJ1-6	.	CASSEWGEGNSPLHF	TGTGCCAGCAGTGAATGGGGGGAAGGTAATTCACCCCTCCACTTT
.	TRBV5-5	TRBJ1-2	.	CASSSQDYNGYTF	TGTGCCAGCAGCTCACAGGATTACAATGGCTACACCTTC
.	TRBV27	TRBJ2-7	.	CASSEQGSAYEQYF	TGTGCCAGCTCCGAGCAGGGGTCGGCTTACGAGCAGTACTTC
.	TRBV7-9	TRBJ1-1	TRBD1	CASGDRGWNTEAFF	TGTGCCAGCGGGGACAGGGGATGGAACACTGAAGCTTTCTTT
few	TRBV28	TRBJ2-1	.	CASSHGLADEQFF	TGTGCCAGCAGTCATGGACTGGCAGATGAGCAGTTCTTC
.	TRBV6-5	TRBJ1-1	.	CASRLGTEGTEAFF	TGTGCCAGCAGGCTCGGGACCGAGGGGACTGAAGCTTTCTTT
.	TRBV11-2	TRBJ2-1	TRBD1	CASRQGAFVGEQFF	TGTGCCAGCAGACAGGGGGCGTTCGTCGGTGAGCAGTTCTTC
.	TRBV5-1	TRBJ1-2	TRBD1	CASSRRQGHYGYTF	TGCGCCAGCAGCCGTCGACAGGGCCACTATGGCTACACCTTC
.	TRBV3-1/TRBV3-2	TRBJ1-5	.	CASSPRAEVQPQHF	TGTGCCAGCAGCCCCCGGGCTGAGGTTCAGCCCCAGCATTTT
.	TRBV27	TRBJ1-5	TRBD1	CASSLLGLQGAGNQPQHF	TGTGCCAGCAGTTTATTGGGCCTACAGGGGGCGGGAAATCAGCCCCAGCATTTT
once	TRBV2	TRBJ1-6	.	CASSITGRYNSPLHF	TGTGCCAGCAGTATCACAGGGAGGTATAATTCACCCCTCCACTTT
.	TRBV7-2	TRBJ1-2	.	CASSLGPGEIWGYTF	TGTGCCAGCAGCTTAGGGCCAGGCGAAATTTGGGGCTACACCTTC
.	TRBV18	TRBJ2-7	.	CASSLMGESSYEQYF	TGTGCCAGCTCACTTATGGGGGAGAGCTCCTACGAGCAGTACTTC
.	TRBV5-1	TRBJ1-2	TRBD1	CASSLAQGAGGYTF	TGCGCCAGCAGCTTGGCCCAGGGGGCGGGTGGCTACACCTTC
.	TRBV9	TRBJ1-1	.	CASSPRGGPGNTEAFF	TGTGCCAGCAGCCCCCGCGGGGGCCCGGGAAACACTGAAGCTTTCTTT
.	TRBV6-1	TRBJ2-6	.	CASSEAAEGANVLTF	TGTGCCAGCAGTGAAGCGGCAGAGGGGGCCAACGTCCTGACTTTC
.	TRBV6-4	TRBJ2-7	.	CAIPSSYEQYF	TGTGCCATCCCTAGCTCCTACGAGCAGTACTTC
.	TRBV2	TRBJ2-1	.	CASSDSGRINEQFF	TGTGCCAGCAGTGACAGCGGTAGAATCAATGAGCAGTTCTTC
.	TRBV5-1	TRBJ1-4	.	CASSMRGGPFGNEKLFF	TGCGCCAGCAGCATGCGGGGTGGCCCATTTGGCAACGAAAAACTGTTTTTT
.	TRBV5-8	TRBJ2-5	TRBD1	CASRKGQGTETQYF	TGTGCCAGCAGAAAGGGACAGGGGACGGAGACCCAGTACTTC
.	TRBV7-9	TRBJ2-3	.	CASSPQWATLTDTQYF	TGTGCCAGCAGCCCACAGTGGGCGACTCTCACAGATACGCAGTATTTT
.	TRBV5-1	TRBJ2-1	TRBD2	CASSLEVSGSHEQFF	TGCGCCAGCAGCTTGGAGGTTAGCGGGAGTCATGAGCAGTTCTTC
.	TRBV10-1	TRBJ2-1	.	CASSEGFGLGIVRDEQFF	TGCGCCAGCAGTGAGGGTTTTGGTTTGGGGATAGTCCGCGATGAGCAGTTCTTC
once	TRBV19	TRBJ1-3	.	CASSIRTTIYF	TGTGCCAGTAGTATCCGAACCACCATATATTTT
.	TRBV6-5	TRBJ2-1	TRBD1	CASSSPRTGGHNEQFF	TGTGCCAGCAGTTCCCCTCGGACAGGGGGCCACAATGAGCAGTTCTTC
.	TRBV5-1	TRBJ1-2	.	CASSLALRGALGYTF	TGCGCCAGCAGCTTGGCCCTCCGGGGGGCTCTCGGCTACACCTTC
.	TRBV5-3	TRBJ1-2	TRBD1	CARSSAAGTGPNYGYTF	TGTGCCAGAAGCTCCGCGGCGGGGACAGGTCCTAACTATGGCTACACCTTC
.	TRBV6-5	TRBJ1-1	.	CACGWADTEAFF	TGTGCCTGCGGTTGGGCCGACACTGAAGCTTTCTTT
few	TRBV9	TRBJ1-4	.	CASKARGEEKLFF	TGTGCCAGCAAGGCGCGAGGCGAGGAAAAACTGTTTTTT
.	TRBV2	TRBJ2-5	.	CASSVVQGRQETQYF	TGTGCCAGCAGTGTTGTACAGGGGAGGCAAGAGACCCAGTACTTC
once	TRBV28	TRBJ1-2	.	CASSLILVNYGYTF	TGTGCCAGCAGTTTAATCCTGGTGAACTATGGCTACACCTTC
.	TRBV12-3/TRBV12-4	TRBJ2-2	.	CASSYTTGGELFF	TGTGCCAGCAGTTACACGACAGGTGGGGAGCTGTTTTTT
.	TRBV4-1	TRBJ2-7	.	CASSQEPGTQYEQYF	TGCGCCAGCAGCCAAGAACCCGGGACACAGTACGAGCAGTACTTC
.	TRBV5-1	TRBJ2-7	TRBD1	CASSLGDRVIEQYF	TGCGCCAGCAGCTTGGGGGACAGGGTCATCGAGCAGTACTTC
few	TRBV2	TRBJ2-5	.	CASNPGGQYQETQYF	TGTGCCAGCAATCCGGGGGGACAGTACCAAGAGACCCAGTACTTC
.	TRBV4-1	TRBJ1-2	.	CASSQETGSNYGYTF	TGCGCCAGCAGCCAAGAAACAGGGTCTAACTATGGCTACACCTTC